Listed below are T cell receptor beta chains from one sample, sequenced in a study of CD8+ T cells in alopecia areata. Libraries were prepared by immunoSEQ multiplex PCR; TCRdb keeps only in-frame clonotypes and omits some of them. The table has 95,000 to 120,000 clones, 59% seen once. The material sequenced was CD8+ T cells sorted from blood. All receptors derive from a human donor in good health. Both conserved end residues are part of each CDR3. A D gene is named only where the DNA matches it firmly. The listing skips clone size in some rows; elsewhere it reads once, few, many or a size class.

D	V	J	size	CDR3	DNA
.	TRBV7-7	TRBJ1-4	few	CAIQDSFNEKLFF	TGTGCTATCCAGGACAGTTTCAATGAAAAACTGTTTTTT
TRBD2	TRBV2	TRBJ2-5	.	CASSGMRGKETQYF	TGTGCCAGCAGTGGCATGCGGGGGAAAGAGACCCAGTACTTC
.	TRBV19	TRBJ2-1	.	CASSITRDFNEQFF	TGTGCCAGTAGTATCACTCGGGATTTCAATGAGCAGTTCTTC
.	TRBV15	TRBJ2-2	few	CATSPAGGELFF	TGTGCCACCAGCCCCGCCGGCGGGGAGCTGTTTTTT
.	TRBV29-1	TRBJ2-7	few	CSVEDQGTTGYEQYF	TGCAGCGTTGAAGATCAAGGGACCACCGGCTACGAGCAGTACTTC
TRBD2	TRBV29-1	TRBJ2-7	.	CSARLGLGYEQYF	TGCAGCGCGCGCCTGGGACTAGGCTACGAGCAGTACTTC
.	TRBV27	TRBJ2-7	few	CASGQVGDEQYF	TGTGCCAGCGGCCAGGTCGGCGACGAGCAGTACTTC
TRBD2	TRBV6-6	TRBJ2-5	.	CASSYSTSGQETQYF	TGTGCCAGCAGTTACTCGACTAGCGGGCAAGAGACCCAGTACTTC
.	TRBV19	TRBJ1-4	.	CASSIWNEKLFF	TGTGCCAGTAGTATCTGGAATGAAAAACTGTTTTTT
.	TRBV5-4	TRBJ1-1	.	CASSLTSNTEAFF	TGTGCCAGCAGCTTGACATCGAACACTGAAGCTTTCTTT
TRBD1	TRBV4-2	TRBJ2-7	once	CASSQGQGVGEQYF	TGTGCCAGCAGCCAAGGACAGGGGGTAGGTGAGCAGTACTTC
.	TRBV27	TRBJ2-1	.	CASSGDTGRFFDEQFF	TGTGCCAGCAGTGGGGATACCGGTCGGTTTTTTGATGAGCAGTTCTTC
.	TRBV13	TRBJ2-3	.	CASSVGPTDTQYF	TGTGCCAGCAGCGTGGGTCCCACAGATACGCAGTATTTT
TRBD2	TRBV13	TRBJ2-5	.	CASSLRTRQETQYF	TGTGCCAGCAGCCTTCGGACTAGACAAGAGACCCAGTACTTC
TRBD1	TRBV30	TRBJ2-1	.	CAWSVGTAYNEQFF	TGTGCCTGGAGTGTCGGGACAGCCTACAATGAGCAGTTCTTC
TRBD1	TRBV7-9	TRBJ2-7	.	CASSSRQGSYEQYF	TGTGCCAGCAGCTCTCGACAGGGTTCCTACGAGCAGTACTTC
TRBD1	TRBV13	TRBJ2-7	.	CASSAARGTYEQYF	TGTGCCAGCAGCGCGGCCAGGGGGACCTACGAGCAGTACTTC
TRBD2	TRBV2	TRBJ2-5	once	CASTGPSGGAWETQYF	TGTGCCAGCACTGGTCCGAGCGGGGGGGCATGGGAGACCCAGTACTTC
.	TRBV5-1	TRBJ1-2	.	CASSFNLNYGYTF	TGCGCCAGCAGCTTTAACCTTAACTATGGCTACACCTTC
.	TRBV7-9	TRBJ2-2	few	CASSEKSGGELFF	TGTGCCAGCAGCGAAAAGTCCGGTGGGGAGCTGTTTTTT